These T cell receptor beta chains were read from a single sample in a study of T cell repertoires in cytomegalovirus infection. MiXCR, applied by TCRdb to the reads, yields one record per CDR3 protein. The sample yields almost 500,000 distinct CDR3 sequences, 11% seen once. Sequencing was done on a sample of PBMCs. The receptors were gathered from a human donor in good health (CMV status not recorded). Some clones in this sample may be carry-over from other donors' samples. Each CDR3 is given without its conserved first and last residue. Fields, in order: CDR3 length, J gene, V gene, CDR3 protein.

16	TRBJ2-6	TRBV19	ASSTPTLTGYGANVLT
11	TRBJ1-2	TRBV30	AWSVNRFGGYT
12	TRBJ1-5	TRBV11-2	ASSLGSAYQPQH
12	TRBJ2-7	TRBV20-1	SAAGLQSSYEQY
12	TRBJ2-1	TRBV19	ASSTDRGVSEQF
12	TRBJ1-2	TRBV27	ASSLNNPNYGYT
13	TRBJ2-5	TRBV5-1	ASSSTSGVGETQY
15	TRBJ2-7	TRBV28	ASSSSLDRAATYEQY
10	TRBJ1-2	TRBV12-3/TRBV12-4	ASTAAVYGYT
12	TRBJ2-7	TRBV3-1	ASSQVGTMAEQY
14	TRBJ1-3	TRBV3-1	ASSPGAAYSGNTIY
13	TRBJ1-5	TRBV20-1	SAQDSPSGNQPQH
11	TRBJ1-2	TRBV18	ASSPGPNHGYT
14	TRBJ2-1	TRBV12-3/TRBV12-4	ASSPGGGSSYNEQF
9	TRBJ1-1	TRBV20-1	SARGTERAF
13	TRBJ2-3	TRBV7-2	ASRRKAGETDTQY
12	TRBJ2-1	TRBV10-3	ASPLGRSNNEQF
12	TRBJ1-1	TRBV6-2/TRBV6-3	ASSPGTMNTEAF
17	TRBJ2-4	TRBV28	ASSLRLAGGPETKNIQY
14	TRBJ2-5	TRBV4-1	ASSQEGSQTQETQY
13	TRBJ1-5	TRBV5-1	ASSLAGVIHQPQH
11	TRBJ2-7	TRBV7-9	ASSLGVSYEQY
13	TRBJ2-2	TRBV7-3	ASSLRQGWTGELF
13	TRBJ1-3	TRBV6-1	AVLGWGTTGNTIY
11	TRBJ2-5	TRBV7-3	ASSLKVTETQY
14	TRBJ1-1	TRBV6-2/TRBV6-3	ASSYWRAGMNTEAF
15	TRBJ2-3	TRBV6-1	ASSYNARATYTDTQY
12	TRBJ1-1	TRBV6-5	ASGKQGADTEAF
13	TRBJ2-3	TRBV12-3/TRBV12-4	ASSYPSGSADTQY
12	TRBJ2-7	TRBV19	ASSTTGYSYEQY
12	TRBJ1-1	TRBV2	ASLRQGVGTEAF
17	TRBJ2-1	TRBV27	ASQIGVIRAGGSRNEQF
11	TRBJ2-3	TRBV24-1	ATRAVGSDTQY
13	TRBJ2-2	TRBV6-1	ASSDLTGFTGELF
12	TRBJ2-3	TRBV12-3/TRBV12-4	ASRRLAGYDTQY
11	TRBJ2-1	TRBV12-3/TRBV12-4	ASSPRDSYEQF
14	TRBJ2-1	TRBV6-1	ASRPRGGSSYNEQF
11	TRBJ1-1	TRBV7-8	ASSLGGPTEAF
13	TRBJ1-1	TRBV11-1	ASSDAGTGETEAF
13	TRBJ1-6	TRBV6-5	ASSYGTGWDSPLH
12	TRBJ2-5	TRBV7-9	ASSSLWGQETQY
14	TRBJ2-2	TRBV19	ASIGLAERNTGELF
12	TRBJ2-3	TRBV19	ASSIGGGTDTQY
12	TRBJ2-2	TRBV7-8	ASSLDRSVGELF
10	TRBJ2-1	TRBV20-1	SARAFYNEQF
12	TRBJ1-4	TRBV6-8	ASDPPGDNEKLF
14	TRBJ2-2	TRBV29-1	SVEVASGRRVGELF
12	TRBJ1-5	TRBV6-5	ASRGAVSNQPQH
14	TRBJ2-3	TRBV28	ASSLPPSGRRDTQY
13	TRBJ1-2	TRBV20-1	SARDKGSPWNGYT
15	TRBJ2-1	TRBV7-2	ASSLGGSGASYNEQF
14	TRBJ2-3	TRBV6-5	ASSYELAGPRDTQY